The next 13 T cell receptor beta chains were all read from a single sample in a study of technical replicates of blood from a few donors. TCRdb's table, derived via immunoSEQ multiplex PCR, lists solely in-frame clones and lacks some. The sample holds 75,000 to 100,000 clones, roughly 96% seen once. Sequenced material: T cells isolated from PBMCs. The receptor source for this set is a human donor in good health.

The genes are TRBV9 and TRBJ1-2; 12 positions match TRBD1. V was pared by 3 bases and J by 6 bases, with 6 bases of the junction left unmatched. CDR3 size: 15 residues. Germline V gene sequence: CDR1 SGDLS, CDR2 YYNGEE. CDR3 amino acids: CASSDTGTGGDGYTF. CDR3 bases: TGTGCCAGCAGCGATACCGGGACAGGGGGCGATGGCTACACCTTC.

V usage is TRBV14 and J usage is TRBJ2-5, with D perhaps TRBD1 (5 bases). Germline CDR1 and CDR2: SGHDN and FVKESK. V was cut by 4 bases and J by 1 base, with 10 bases left in between. The CDR3 consists of 14 residues. The CDR3 nucleotides read TGTGCCAGCAGCCGCAGGGTACTCCAAGAGACCCAGTACTTC. It yields the protein CASSRRVLQETQYF.

This sequence joins TRBV7-8 and TRBJ2-1, with 8 positions matching TRBD2. Germline V gives CDR1 SGHVS, CDR2 FQNEAQ. The CDR3 covers 15 residues. Trimming took 5 bases from V and 5 from J; bases not matched to a gene: 8. This CDR3 reads CASSPSGSSDNEQFF. The CDR3 nucleotides read TGTGCCAGCAGCCCGAGCGGGAGTAGCGACAATGAGCAGTTCTTC.

The chain recombines TRBV5-1 with TRBJ2-1; D is perhaps TRBD2 (6 bases). Trimming left V 4 bases short and J 3 bases short, with 17 bases between. The germline V gene has CDR1 SGHRS and CDR2 YFSETQ. The CDR3 spans 16 residues. The CDR3 DNA is TGCGCCAGCAGCCCGGGCGGGGCTTCCGACTACAATGAGCAGTTCTTC. The encoded protein is CASSPGGASDYNEQFF.

CDR3: CASSGADRANQPQHF. The CDR3 DNA reads TGTGCCAGCAGCGGAGCGGATCGGGCCAATCAGCCCCAGCATTTT. V gene TRBV9 combines with J gene TRBJ1-5; D not certain. Trimming took 3 bases from V and 3 from J, leaving 13 bases between them. CDR3 length: 15 amino acids. Germline loops: CDR1 SGDLS, CDR2 YYNGEE.

V usage is TRBV19 and J usage is TRBJ2-3; D gene uncertain. The V and J ends lost 4 bases and 4 bases respectively, with 6 bases between them. CDR1 and CDR2 from the germline V gene are LNHDA and SQIVND (reference sequence). The CDR3 is made up of 12 amino acids. The CDR3 nucleotides are TGTGCCAGTAGTACCCCCGCAGATACGCAGTATTTT. This translates into CASSTPADTQYF.

J is TRBJ2-2 and V is TRBV5-1, with D uncertain. The CDR3 is 12 residues long. CDR1 and CDR2 from the germline V gene are SGHRS and YFSETQ. V was trimmed by 7 bases and J by 7 bases, leaving 11 bases between them. Written as DNA, the CDR3 is TGCGCCAGCCATACTGGAGACGGGGAGCTGTTTTTT. Protein: CASHTGDGELFF. Supplemented by reference TRBV5-1 and TRBJ2-2, the full variable domain reads KAGVTQTPRYLIKTRGQQVTLSCSPISGHRSVSWYQQTPGQGLQFLFEYFSETQRNKGNFPGRFSGRQFSNSRSEMNVSTLELGDSALYLCASHTGDGELFFGEGSRLTVL.

The rearrangement links TRBV2 to TRBJ1-1; TRBD1 matches 10 bases. Losses at the gene ends were 6 bases for V and 8 bases for J; bases not matched to a gene: 3. This CDR3 comprises 12 residues. The germline CDR1 and CDR2 sequences are SNHLY and FYNNEI. The CDR3 region is CASSGQGEEAFF. The DNA for the CDR3 is TGTGCCAGCAGCGGACAGGGGGAGGAAGCTTTCTTT.

The rearrangement uses TRBV5-6 and TRBJ2-1; a weak D match, TRBD2 (7 bases). The germline CDR1 and CDR2 sequences are SGHDT and YYEEEE. Between the trimmed V and J ends, which lost 8 bases and 9 bases, there was a span of 18 bases. CDR3 length: 13 residues. CDR3 protein: CASGGAQRPEQFF. The CDR3 DNA follows: TGTGCCAGTGGGGGGGCGCAGCGACCTGAGCAGTTCTTC.

The rearrangement uses TRBV6-1 and TRBJ2-1, with TRBD2 matching over 11 bases. Germline-derived CDR1 and CDR2 are MNHNS and SASEGT. This CDR3 has 15 amino acids. J was trimmed by 7 bases and V by 2 bases; bases with no gene match: 4. The CDR3, as DNA: TGTGCCAGCAGTGAAACTAGCGGGAGACTAAATGAGCAGTTCTTC. This codes for CASSETSGRLNEQFF.

The rearrangement joins TRBV6-1 to TRBJ2-7; no clear D gene. The CDR3 is 13 amino acids. Looked up from germline, CDR1 is MNHNS and CDR2 is SASEGT. V was pared by 4 bases and J by 4 bases, with 11 bases between. The CDR3 bases are TGTGCCAGCAGTGGAGCCGGTGGTTACGAGCAGTACTTC. Amino acid sequence: CASSGAGGYEQYF.

The CDR3: CASEAGHSTDTQYF. In DNA form, the CDR3 reads TGTGCCAGCGAAGCAGGACATAGCACAGATACGCAGTATTTT. The V and J genes are TRBV7-2 and TRBJ2-3; the D gene is possibly TRBD1 (5 bases). Germline V gene lookup returns CDR1 SGHTA and CDR2 FQGNSA. V shed 8 bases and J shed 0 bases, with 12 bases lying between them. This CDR3 is 14 amino acids long.

This clone was counted between two and nine times. The genes are TRBV19 and TRBJ1-5, with TRBD1 identical over 8 bases. The CDR3 is 15 residues long. The V gene's germline CDR1 is LNHDA and CDR2 SQIVND (reference sequence). V shed 4 bases and J 2 bases; nucleotides not matched to a gene: 4. CDR3 region: CASSTAGQGNQPQHF. The CDR3 DNA reads as TGTGCCAGTAGTACGGCGGGACAGGGCAATCAGCCCCAGCATTTT.